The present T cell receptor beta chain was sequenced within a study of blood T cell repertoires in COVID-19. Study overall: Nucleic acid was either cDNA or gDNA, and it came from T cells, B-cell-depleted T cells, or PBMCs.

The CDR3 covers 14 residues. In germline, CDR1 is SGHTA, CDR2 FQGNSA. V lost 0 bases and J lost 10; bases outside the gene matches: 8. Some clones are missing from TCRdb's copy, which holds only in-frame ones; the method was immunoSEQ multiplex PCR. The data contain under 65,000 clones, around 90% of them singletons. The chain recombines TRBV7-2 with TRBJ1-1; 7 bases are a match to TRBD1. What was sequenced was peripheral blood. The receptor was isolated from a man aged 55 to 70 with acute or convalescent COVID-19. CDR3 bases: TGTGCCAGCAGCTTAGCGGGACAGCCATGGGGAGCTTTCTTT. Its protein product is CASSLAGQPWGAFF.